The 8 T cell receptor beta chains in this list originate from one sample, sequenced in a study of blood T cell repertoires in COVID-19. TCRdb keeps only in-frame clones here, not all; method: immunoSEQ multiplex PCR. The table includes almost 200,000 clones, around four fifths detected once. The sequenced material came from peripheral blood. Receptors were obtained from a man in his fifties or sixties with COVID-19, enrolled during active disease.

The chain is built from TRBV6-1 and TRBJ1-3; D is possibly TRBD1 (5 bases). Trimming cost V 2 bases and J 4 bases, with 9 bases left between them. Germline CDR1 is MNHNS and CDR2 is SASEGT. The CDR3 spans 14 residues. The CDR3 loop reads CASSERAGGNTIYF. In nucleotides, the CDR3 is TGTGCCAGCAGTGAAAGGGCAGGGGGAAACACCATATATTTT.

The rearrangement links TRBV19 to TRBJ1-5; no definite D call. Germline assignment: CDR1 LNHDA and CDR2 SQIVND (reference sequence). This CDR3 region has 13 residues. Trimming took 1 base from V and 4 from J, leaving 5 bases between them. The CDR3, as DNA: TGTGCCAGTAGTATAGGAGGTAATCAGCCCCAGCATTTT. This translates into CASSIGGNQPQHF. The entire variable domain, with the rest obtained from reference TRBV19 and TRBJ1-5, is as follows: DGGITQSPKYLFRKEGQNVTLSCEQNLNHDAMYWYRQDPGQGLRLIYYSQIVNDFQKGDIAEGYSVSREKKESFPLTVTSAQKNPTAFYLCASSIGGNQPQHFGDGTRLSIL.

The chain combines TRBV30 with TRBJ1-2; D uncertain. Trimming left V 2 bases short and J 4 bases short, with 14 bases between. The CDR3 length is 14 residues. Germline CDR1 and CDR2: GTSNPN and SVGIG (reference sequence). The CDR3 DNA is TGTGCCTGGAGTAAGGTCGAGGGAATCTATGGCTACACCTTC. This codes for CAWSKVEGIYGYTF.

The chain couples TRBV7-8 to TRBJ2-2; 7 positions agree with TRBD2. V shed 6 bases and J 0 bases; nucleotides not matched to a gene: 10. The CDR3 length is 17 residues. Looked up from germline, CDR1 is SGHVS and CDR2 is FQNEAQ. The CDR3 coding sequence is TGTGCCAGCAGTTGGAAGCGGGGCAACCCGAACACCGGGGAGCTGTTTTTT. It yields the protein CASSWKRGNPNTGELFF. Full variable domain (remainder filled in from reference TRBV7-8 and TRBJ2-2): GAGVSQSPRYKVAKRGQDVALRCDPISGHVSLFWYQQALGQGPEFLTYFQNEAQLDKSGLPSDRFFAERPEGSVSTLKIQRTQQEDSAVYLCASSWKRGNPNTGELFFGEGSRLTVL.

The V gene is TRBV2, the J gene TRBJ2-1; the match to TRBD1 covers 10 bases. This CDR3 spans 15 amino acids. Germline trimming cut 7 bases from V and 4 bases from J; bases unmatched to any gene: 7. Germline-derived CDR1 and CDR2 are SNHLY and FYNNEI. The CDR3 loop reads CASTRDRGGYNEQFF. DNA for the CDR3: TGTGCCAGCACCCGGGACAGGGGAGGGTACAATGAGCAGTTCTTC.

This chain joins TRBV30 and TRBJ1-5; weak D call: TRBD1 (5 bases). V was shortened by 3 bases and J by 7 bases, with 19 bases between the two germline ends. The CDR3 is 15 amino acids. The V gene's germline CDR1 is GTSNPN and CDR2 SVGIG (reference sequence). The CDR3 DNA reads as TGTGCCTGGAGGGCCCCAGGGCCATCCAACCAGCCCCAGCATTTT. Translated: CAWRAPGPSNQPQHF.

The chain has TRBV4-3 and TRBJ1-2, with 7 nucleotides matching TRBD1. This CDR3 has 14 amino acids. The germline CDR1 and CDR2 sequences are LGHNA and YSLEER. The V gene end was trimmed by 0 bases and the J gene end by 4 bases; junction bases not matched to a gene: 2. The CDR3 sequence: CASSQDNRGYGYTF. The CDR3 region has the DNA TGCGCCAGCAGCCAAGATAACAGGGGCTATGGCTACACCTTC.

This clone was detected only a few times. The chain uses TRBV21-1 and TRBJ1-5. TRBV21-1 is described as a pseudogene. The length of the CDR3 is 18 residues. CDR3 sequence: CASSKLVFPIYSNQPQHF. The DNA for the CDR3 is TGTGCCAGCAGCAAGTTAGTTTTCCCGATATATAGCAATCAGCCCCAGCATTTT.